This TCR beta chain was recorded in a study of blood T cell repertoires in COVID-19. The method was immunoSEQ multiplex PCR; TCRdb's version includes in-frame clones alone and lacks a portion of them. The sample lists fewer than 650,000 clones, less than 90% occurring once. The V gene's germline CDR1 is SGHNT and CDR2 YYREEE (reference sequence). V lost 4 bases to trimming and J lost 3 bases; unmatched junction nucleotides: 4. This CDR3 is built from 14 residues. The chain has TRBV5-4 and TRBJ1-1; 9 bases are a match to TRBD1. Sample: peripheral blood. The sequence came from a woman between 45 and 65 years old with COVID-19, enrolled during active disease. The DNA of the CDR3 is TGTGCCAGCAGCATTGACAGGGGGGACACTGAAGCTTTCTTT. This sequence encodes CASSIDRGDTEAFF.